This T cell receptor (beta chain) is from a study of T cell responses to AZD1222 COVID-19 vaccine. The protocol was immunoSEQ multiplex PCR, while the TCRdb copy is restricted to in-frame clones and leaves out a portion. The sample has 140,000 to 150,000 clones, around 88% seen once. Study observations and caveats: Repertoire sampling happened only post peak T cell response. Baseline testing showed seropositivity in only 5 or 6 AZD1222 recipients. Spike was spanned by vaccine-associated CD4 TCRs, which were dominant at 160-218 and 743-854.

With regard to this clone: The antigen is unknown.

CDR1 and CDR2 from the germline V gene are SGHTS and YDEGEE. The CDR3 has 15 residues. V lost 0 bases and J lost 8, with 17 bases in between. The sequences come from peripheral blood, collected on day 0 of AZD1222 vaccination. J is TRBJ1-1 and V is TRBV5-8; D possibly corresponds to TRBD1 (6 bases). The sequence was collected from an adult in good health. CDR3 sequence (DNA): TGTGCCAGCAGCTTGGAGGGGACATCGCTCGGGGAAGCTTTCTTT. Translating gives CASSLEGTSLGEAFF.